Listed here are 11 T cell receptor beta chains from one sample, sequenced in a study of blood T cell repertoires in COVID-19. Sequenced by immunoSEQ multiplex PCR; TCRdb stores in-frame clones only, minus some. The sample includes approximately 60,000 clones, 90% to 95% seen only once; the top ten take around 2.6%. The sequenced material came from peripheral blood. The receptors here all came from a man between 65 and 85 years old with active COVID-19.

This CDR3 is CASKPLLNTGELFF. As DNA, the CDR3 is TGTGCCAGCAAGCCCTTACTAAACACCGGGGAGCTGTTTTTT. V usage is TRBV2 and J usage is TRBJ2-2; D unresolved. This CDR3 contains 14 residues. V lost 7 bases and J 2 bases, leaving 11 bases between the germline ends. Germline loops: CDR1 SNHLY, CDR2 FYNNEI.

The chain employs TRBV6-5 and TRBJ1-1; D remains ambiguous. The germline V gene has CDR1 MNHEY and CDR2 SVGAGI. The ends were cut back, 8 bases at V and 4 bases at J, with 11 bases in the middle. The CDR3 is made up of 12 amino acids. CDR3 nucleotide sequence: TGTGCCAGCGCGATATTTGGCACTGAAGCTTTCTTT. Translating gives CASAIFGTEAFF.

The genes are TRBV19 and TRBJ1-3, with 7 bases lining up with TRBD1. V trimming: 5 bases; J trimming: 1 base; junction bases outside the gene matches: 5. The germline gives CDR1 LNHDA, CDR2 SQIVND (reference sequence). This CDR3 spans 15 amino acids. CDR3 residues: CASSVGQPSGNTIYF. The CDR3 region has the DNA TGTGCCAGTAGTGTGGGACAGCCATCTGGAAACACCATATATTTT. Full variable domain (rest looked up from reference TRBV19 and TRBJ1-3): DGGITQSPKYLFRKEGQNVTLSCEQNLNHDAMYWYRQDPGQGLRLIYYSQIVNDFQKGDIAEGYSVSREKKESFPLTVTSAQKNPTAFYLCASSVGQPSGNTIYFGEGSWLTVV.

This clone came up once. This chain joins TRBV20-1 and TRBJ2-1, with 9 bases lining up with TRBD2. The CDR3 covers 14 residues. Germline CDR1 reads DFQATT; CDR2 reads SNEGSKA (reference sequence). The V and J ends lost 7 bases and 7 bases, in that order; junction bases with no gene match: 11. The CDR3 spells CSVSTAGGSNEQFF. The CDR3 DNA follows: TGCAGTGTTAGTACTGCGGGGGGGTCTAATGAGCAGTTCTTC.

This clone was observed a single time. The chain employs TRBV4-1 and TRBJ2-4, with 9 positions matching TRBD1. This CDR3 region has 17 residues. CDR1 and CDR2 from the germline V gene are MGHRA and YSYEKL. The trim removed 4 bases at V and 5 bases at J, leaving 12 bases unmatched. CDR3 in amino acids: CASSRTGDIARENIQYF. CDR3 bases: TGCGCCAGCAGCCGGACAGGGGATATAGCCAGGGAAAACATTCAGTACTTC.

The V and J genes are TRBV7-9 and TRBJ2-7; D is uncertain. V shed 5 bases and J shed 5 bases, with 19 bases lying between them. The CDR3 sequence is 15 residues long. Germline-derived CDR1 and CDR2 are SEHNR and FQNEAQ (reference sequence). The CDR3 region is CASSPHGLSSNEQYF. The CDR3 nucleotides read TGTGCCAGCAGCCCCCACGGGTTAAGCAGTAACGAGCAGTACTTC. The whole variable domain, filled in from reference TRBV7-9 and TRBJ2-7, reads DTGVSQNPRHKITKRGQNVTFRCDPISEHNRLYWYRQTLGQGPEFLTYFQNEAQLEKSRLLSDRFSAERPKGSFSTLEIQRTEQGDSAMYLCASSPHGLSSNEQYFGPGTRLTVT.

The chain links TRBV3-1 (or the pseudogene TRBV3-2) to TRBJ1-3; tentatively, D is TRBD1 (6 bases). V was clipped by 0 bases and J by 8 bases, with 14 bases between them. Germline V gene lookup returns CDR1 LGHDT and CDR2 YNNKEL (reference sequence). The CDR3 extends over 15 amino acids. CDR3 coding DNA: TGTGCCAGCAGCCAAGACCATTCAGGGGCCTACACCATATATTTT. This sequence encodes CASSQDHSGAYTIYF.

The CDR3 is CASSLEQGQGLFF. CDR3 sequence (DNA): TGTGCCAGCAGTTTGGAACAGGGACAGGGGCTGTTTTTT. The chain joins TRBV6-5 to TRBJ2-2, with TRBD1 matching 9 bases. The CDR3 consists of 13 residues. V gave up 4 bases and J gave up 13 bases; unmatched junction bases: 7. Germline-derived CDR1 and CDR2 are MNHEY and SVGAGI.

The V and J genes are TRBV24-1 and TRBJ2-3; TRBD1 might be the D (6 bases). The CDR3 contains 13 residues. Germline lookup yields CDR1 KGHDR and CDR2 SFDVKD. V gave up 8 bases and J gave up 4 bases, with 12 bases separating them. The CDR3 protein is CATTLGQSDTQYF. The CDR3 coding sequence is TGTGCCACCACCCTAGGACAGTCAGATACGCAGTATTTT.

This clone was counted only a few times. The J gene is TRBJ2-7, the V gene TRBV7-2; maybe TRBD2 (5 bases). Trimming took 5 bases from V and 3 from J, leaving 17 bases between them. CDR3 length: 15 amino acids. Germline CDR1 SGHTA, CDR2 FQGNSA. The CDR3 coding sequence is TGTGCCAGCAGCCAGAGGGTGTATGGCAGCTACGAGCAGTACTTC. Protein: CASSQRVYGSYEQYF.

The gene calls are TRBV6-6 and TRBJ2-1, with TRBD2 matching over 9 bases. V lost 5 bases to trimming and J lost 8 bases; unmatched junction nucleotides: 19. CDR1 MNHNY and CDR2 SVGAGI come from the germline V gene (reference sequence). The CDR3 covers 18 residues. CDR3 protein: CASSPGRGGAPGVDEQFF. The CDR3 DNA is TGTGCCAGCAGTCCCGGGCGGGGGGGGGCCCCTGGAGTGGATGAGCAGTTCTTC.